Following are 16 T cell receptor beta chains from one sample sequenced in a study of blood T cell repertoires in COVID-19. Libraries were prepared by immunoSEQ multiplex PCR; TCRdb keeps only in-frame clonotypes and omits some of them. The sample contains approximately 110,000 clones, 69% of which appear only once. Material: peripheral blood. The receptors were sampled from a man at least 80 years old with acute or convalescent COVID-19.

This clone was observed many times. The rearrangement links TRBV3-1 (or the pseudogene TRBV3-2) to TRBJ2-1; 8 bases are a match to TRBD2. This CDR3 spans 17 amino acids. Germline assignment: CDR1 LGHDT and CDR2 YNNKEL (reference sequence). The V segment lost 6 bases and the J segment 0 bases; nucleotides outside the gene matches: 10. CDR3: CASSGGLAGISYNEQFF. In DNA form, the CDR3 reads TGTGCCAGCAGTGGGGGGCTAGCGGGTATCTCCTACAATGAGCAGTTCTTC.

The V call is TRBV6-2 or TRBV6-3, the J call TRBJ2-7; TRBD1 matches at 9 bases. The CDR3 contains 15 residues. After removal of 2 bases from V and 2 bases from J, the junction contained 4 bases not matched to a gene. In germline, CDR1 is MNHEY, CDR2 SVGEGT. CDR3 in DNA: TGTGCCAGCAGTTACCTGACAGGGGGACCCTACGAGCAGTACTTC. This sequence encodes CASSYLTGGPYEQYF.

V usage is TRBV7-8 and J usage is TRBJ2-4; D remains unclear. CDR3 length: 14 amino acids. Trimming stripped 5 bases from V and 6 bases from J, with 14 bases between. Per germline, CDR1 SGHVS and CDR2 FQNEAQ. CDR3 sequence reads: CASSPPHAGNIQYF. The CDR3 nucleotides read TGTGCCAGCAGCCCACCCCACGCAGGAAACATTCAGTACTTC.

This chain joins TRBV6-5 and TRBJ2-7; 8 bases are a match to TRBD1. J gave up 12 bases and V 6 bases, and 10 bases lay outside the gene matches. The CDR3 is 12 amino acids. Germline V gene data show CDR1 as MNHEY and CDR2 as SVGAGI. CDR3 nucleotides: TGTGCCAGCAGGAACGGACAGGGTGGAATGTACTTC. It yields the protein CASRNGQGGMYF.

The chain carries TRBV11-1 and TRBJ2-1, with TRBD2 matching 7 bases. The CDR3 is 16 amino acids. Trimming removed 2 bases from V and 0 bases from J; junction bases left unmatched: 4. The germline V gene has CDR1 SGHAT and CDR2 FQDESV (reference sequence). The CDR3: CASSLMGGSSYNEQFF. For the CDR3, the DNA is TGTGCCAGCAGCTTAATGGGGGGGAGCTCCTACAATGAGCAGTTCTTC. The entire variable domain, with the rest obtained from reference TRBV11-1 and TRBJ2-1, is as follows: EAEVAQSPRYKITEKSQAVAFWCDPISGHATLYWYRQILGQGPELLVQFQDESVVDDSQLPKDRFSAERLKGVDSTLKIQPAELGDSAMYLCASSLMGGSSYNEQFFGPGTRLTVL.

There are many counts of this clone. V and J are TRBV6-5 and TRBJ1-5; D not certain. V shed 8 bases and J shed 0 bases, with 14 bases lying between them. The CDR3 consists of 15 residues. CDR1 and CDR2 (germline): MNHEY, SVGAGI. CDR3 in amino acids: CASLWSADSNQPQHF. The CDR3 DNA reads TGTGCCAGCCTCTGGTCAGCGGATAGCAATCAGCCCCAGCATTTT.

The chain is built from TRBV27 and TRBJ1-5, with no clear D. Germline V CDR1 and CDR2: MNHEY, SMNVEV (reference sequence). Trimming removed 7 bases from V and 6 bases from J, with 10 bases in between. The CDR3 totals 12 residues. DNA for the CDR3: TGTGCCAGCACCTCCCCCGGTCAGCCCCAGCATTTT. Translating gives CASTSPGQPQHF.

This clone was picked up one time. J is TRBJ2-2 and V is TRBV19; D may be TRBD2 (6 bases). Between the trimmed V and J ends, which lost 5 bases and 4 bases, there was a span of 17 bases. Germline values: CDR1 LNHDA, CDR2 SQIVND (reference sequence). The CDR3 runs 16 residues. In DNA, the CDR3 is TGTGCCAGTAGTCCGGGACCGGGGGTTAGCACCGGGGAGCTGTTTTTT. It specifies CASSPGPGVSTGELFF.

Ten or more counts support this clone. The V gene is TRBV28, the J gene TRBJ1-2; D remains unclear. Germline CDR1 MDHEN, CDR2 SYDVKM. V lost 0 bases and J 7 bases, leaving 6 bases between the germline ends. The length of the CDR3 is 12 residues. The chain's CDR3 is CASSLWSVGYTF. CDR3 coding DNA: TGTGCCAGCAGTTTATGGTCGGTTGGCTACACCTTC.

The chain is built from TRBV9 and TRBJ2-5; 10 nucleotides line up with TRBD2. Germline V lookup: CDR1 SGDLS, CDR2 YYNGEE. Trimming at V came to 0 bases and at J to 2 bases, leaving 4 bases not matched to a gene. This CDR3 is built from 16 residues. The DNA for the CDR3 is TGTGCCAGCAGCGTAGGGGTACTAGCGGGACAAGAGACCCAGTACTTC. Residues: CASSVGVLAGQETQYF.

The chain has TRBV28 and TRBJ1-5; unclear D gene. V was trimmed by 10 bases and J by 0 bases, leaving 10 bases between them. The CDR3 spans 13 residues. Germline loops: CDR1 MDHEN, CDR2 SYDVKM. The DNA for the CDR3 is TGTGCCACCCTACCCAATAGCAATCAGCCCCAGCATTTT. Its protein product is CATLPNSNQPQHF. Together with reference TRBV28 and TRBJ1-5, the CDR3 gives the full variable domain: DVKVTQSSRYLVKRTGEKVFLECVQDMDHENMFWYRQDPGLGLRLIYFSYDVKMKEKGDIPEGYSVSREKKERFSLILESASTNQTSMYLCATLPNSNQPQHFGDGTRLSIL.

This clone was picked up one time. The CDR3 sequence: CASSVGTGRAEAFF. CDR3 nucleotide sequence: TGTGCCAGCAGCGTAGGGACAGGGAGAGCTGAAGCTTTCTTT. The chain carries TRBV9 and TRBJ1-1; 8 nucleotides align to TRBD1. This CDR3 contains 14 residues. Germline CDR1 is SGDLS and CDR2 is YYNGEE. The ends lost 0 bases at V and 6 bases at J; junction bases unmatched: 4.

The chain joins TRBV29-1 to TRBJ2-3; 9 bases fit TRBD2. Germline assignment: CDR1 SQVTM and CDR2 ANQGSEA. V shed 6 bases and J 6 bases; nucleotides not matched to a gene: 13. The CDR3 runs to 15 residues. The CDR3: CSVQILAGVGDTQYF. CDR3 in DNA: TGCAGCGTCCAAATCTTAGCGGGAGTGGGTGATACGCAGTATTTT.

This clone appeared a few times. The CDR3 DNA reads as TGTGCCAGCAGCCCGCGACACTCCAGGGATACGCAGTATTTT. It translates to CASSPRHSRDTQYF. The chain links TRBV9 to TRBJ2-3, with unresolved D. Germline V gene data show CDR1 as SGDLS and CDR2 as YYNGEE. Between the trimmed V and J ends, which lost 4 bases and 6 bases, there was a span of 15 bases. The CDR3 totals 14 residues.

The rearrangement links TRBV7-2 to TRBJ2-2, with D possibly matching TRBD2 (6 bases). CDR3 length: 16 amino acids. Germline V gene data show CDR1 as SGHTA and CDR2 as FQGNSA. The ends were cut back, 1 base at V and 6 bases at J, with 15 bases in the middle. The CDR3 DNA sequence: TGTGCCAGCAGCTTAGGCACGACTAGTCTCGCCGGGGAGCTGTTTTTT. Residues: CASSLGTTSLAGELFF.

The chain joins TRBV28 to TRBJ1-5; D perhaps matches TRBD1 (5 bases). With 5 bases removed from V and 5 bases from J, the gap between germline ends came to 13 bases. The CDR3 consists of 14 residues. CDR1 and CDR2 from the germline V gene are MDHEN and SYDVKM. CDR3 residues: CASSKLRDYQPQHF. The CDR3 coding sequence is TGTGCCAGCAGTAAACTCAGGGATTATCAGCCCCAGCATTTT.